Listed here is a single T cell receptor (beta chain). Patients from Seattle were sampled longitudinally, starting during active infection. The data belong to a study of blood T cell repertoires in COVID-19. Germline CDR1 and CDR2: MNHEY and SVGAGI. V dropped 5 bases and J dropped 5; count of bases not matched to a gene: 10. This CDR3 has 15 residues. Source study methods: From reference gene primer amplification, estimates of nucleated cell counts were derived. The data were produced by immunoSEQ multiplex PCR, yet TCRdb's version contains in-frame clones alone and is incomplete. From that table come the V and J calls and clone size; the DNA was used to work out D and trimming. Seen here are some 240,000 clones, approximately 90% observed once, and the top ten hold about 0.8%.

This TCR was recovered from a man in his 60s with COVID-19, enrolled during active disease. Sequencing was carried out using peripheral blood. This rearrangement joins TRBV6-5 to TRBJ2-7; 9 bases are shared with TRBD1. Here the CDR3 DNA reads TGTGCCAGCAGTACCGGGACAGGGATCTCTCACGAGCAGTACTTC. As protein: CASSTGTGISHEQYF.